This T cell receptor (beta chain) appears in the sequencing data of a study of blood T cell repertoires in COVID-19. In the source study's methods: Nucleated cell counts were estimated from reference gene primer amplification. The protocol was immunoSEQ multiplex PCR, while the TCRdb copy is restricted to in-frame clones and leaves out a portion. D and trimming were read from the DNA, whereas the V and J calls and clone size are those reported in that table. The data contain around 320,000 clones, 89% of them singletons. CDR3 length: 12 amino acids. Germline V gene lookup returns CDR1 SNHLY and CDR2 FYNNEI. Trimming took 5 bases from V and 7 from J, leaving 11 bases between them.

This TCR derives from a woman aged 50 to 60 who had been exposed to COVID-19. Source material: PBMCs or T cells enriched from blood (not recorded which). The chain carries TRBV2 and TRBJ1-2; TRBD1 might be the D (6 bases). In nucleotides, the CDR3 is TGTGCCAGCAGTCCGGACAGTCCTGGCTACACCTTC. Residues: CASSPDSPGYTF.